Detailed here is one TCR beta chain. Libraries were prepared by immunoSEQ multiplex PCR; TCRdb keeps only in-frame clonotypes and omits some of them. The sample has fewer than 300,000 clones; 84% are singletons. The source of the sample is a study of blood T cell repertoires in COVID-19. Trimming took off 6 bases at V and 0 bases at J, with 12 bases between the two ends. CDR3 length: 15 amino acids. Germline V gene lookup returns CDR1 LGHNA and CDR2 YNFKEQ. The clonotype originates from a human donor in a cohort sampled during active COVID-19. What was sequenced was peripheral blood. The gene calls are TRBV4-2 and TRBJ2-1, with D possibly being TRBD2 (6 bases). DNA of the CDR3: TGTGCCAGCAGGGGAGGTGGGAGCTCCTACAATGAGCAGTTCTTC. It translates to CASRGGGSSYNEQFF.